The 27 T cell receptor beta chains below all came from one sample that was sequenced in a study of post-analysis software for immune sequencing data (dated by TCRdb to between 2015 and 2016). The study at large found these results: Patients showed significantly higher frequencies than controls for several TRBV segments, among them TRBV5-6, TRBV5-1 and TRBV20-1.

The protocol used for the library was PCR. The reads were generated on an Illumina HiSeq 2500. To reduce PCR and sequencing biases, unique molecular identifiers were incorporated into the TCR beta cDNA libraries. Starting from the raw public reads, TCRdb applied fastp trimming at Q25, assembled clones with MiXCR and retained in-frame beta chains. Here each entry gathers all rows of one CDR3 protein and keeps the most common genes and DNA. The sample table records 650,000 to 850,000 distinct CDR3 sequences; around 50% of these occur just once. The ten most abundant clones make up approximately 4.5% of the sample. These receptors are not linked to any known antigen. What was sequenced was blood. These receptors all come from a girl aged 10-17 years with multiple sclerosis.

This rearrangement joins TRBV4-1 to TRBJ2-2; 9 positions match TRBD1. J gave up 3 bases and V 8 bases, and 4 bases lay outside the gene matches. CDR1 and CDR2 from the germline V gene are MGHRA and YSYEKL. This CDR3 region has 14 residues. The CDR3 nucleotides read TGCGCCAGCCGCCGGGACAGGGACACCGGGGAGCTGTTTTTT. Protein: CASRRDRDTGELFF.

There are many counts of this clonotype. This chain connects TRBV29-1 to TRBJ2-1; perhaps TRBD2 as D (7 bases). Germline CDR1 is SQVTM and CDR2 is ANQGSEA. V was pared by 4 bases and J by 8 bases, with 15 bases between. The CDR3 runs to 13 residues. CDR3 nucleotide sequence: TGCAGCGTTGGGGGGGGGCTGGGGTATGAGCAGTTCTTC. This codes for CSVGGGLGYEQFF.

The V gene is TRBV12-3 or TRBV12-4, the J gene TRBJ2-7, with D hard to call. V was shortened by 6 bases and J by 2 bases, with 8 bases between the two germline ends. The CDR3 sequence is 12 residues long. The CDR3 loop reads CASSKRAYEQYF. As DNA, the CDR3 is TGTGCCAGCAGCAAAAGAGCCTACGAGCAGTACTTC.

The V call is TRBV2, the J call TRBJ2-7; the D is unclear. Germline V gives CDR1 SNHLY, CDR2 FYNNEI. The CDR3 consists of 12 residues. Trimming pared 8 bases from V and 5 bases from J, leaving 13 bases between. CDR3 sequence reads: CASEDRAHEQYF. CDR3 DNA sequence: TGTGCCAGCGAGGATAGGGCACACGAGCAGTACTTC.

The chain carries TRBV9 and TRBJ2-3; D ambiguous. V was cut by 0 bases and J by 0 bases, with 11 bases left in between. The germline V gene has CDR1 SGDLS and CDR2 YYNGEE. This CDR3 is built from 16 residues. For the CDR3, the DNA is TGTGCCAGCAGCGTAGTATCGGACGGGAGCACAGATACGCAGTATTTT. It translates to CASSVVSDGSTDTQYF.

The chain carries TRBV5-1 and TRBJ2-4; the D gene is possibly TRBD1 (5 bases). With the DNA end fitting TRBJ2-7 better, the J assignment may be wrong. Germline V gene sequence: CDR1 SGHRS, CDR2 YFSETQ. The CDR3 loop spans 15 amino acids. The CDR3 protein is CASSQGPARGDEQYF. CDR3 in DNA: TGCGCCAGCAGCCAGGGCCCAGCCAGAGGTGACGAGCAGTACTTC.

The chain is built from TRBV7-2 and TRBJ1-5; no clear D. Trimming took off 5 bases at V and 5 bases at J, with 13 bases between the two ends. Germline CDR1 SGHTA, CDR2 FQGNSA. CDR3 length equals 14 residues. The chain's CDR3 is CASSNRGRDQPQHF. The CDR3 DNA reads as TGTGCCAGCAGCAACCGGGGTAGAGATCAGCCCCAGCATTTT.

J is TRBJ2-1 and V is TRBV20-1, with D perhaps matching TRBD2 (6 bases). Germline CDR1 reads DFQATT; CDR2 reads SNEGSKA (reference sequence). This CDR3 spans 14 amino acids. V shed 5 bases and J shed 6 bases, with 17 bases lying between them. In DNA form, the CDR3 reads TGCAGTGCTGAGATGGGGGAGGCATTCAATGAGCAGTTCTTC. This encodes CSAEMGEAFNEQFF.

In the case of this clonotype: One junction end does not reproduce the germline sequence, and a read error may be involved. The chain uses TRBV10-3 and TRBJ2-4; D is ambiguous. The CDR3 runs 13 residues. Germline V gene data show CDR1 as ENHRY and CDR2 as SYGVKD. CDR3 DNA sequence: TGTGCCATCAGTCGTATAGCCAAAAATATTCAGTACTTC. This codes for CAISRIAKNIQYF.

The chain carries TRBV20-1 and TRBJ2-7; perhaps D is TRBD1 or TRBD2 (5 bases each). CDR3 size: 15 residues. Germline V gives CDR1 DFQATT, CDR2 SNEGSKA (reference sequence). V lost 1 base and J lost 1, with 14 bases in between. The CDR3: CSARATFGASYEQYF. The CDR3 DNA follows: TGCAGTGCTAGAGCCACCTTCGGGGCGTCCTACGAGCAGTACTTC.

This clonotype has a single count. This chain uses TRBV7-6 with TRBJ2-1, with D perhaps matching TRBD2 (6 bases). From germline, CDR1 is SGHVS and CDR2 FNYEAQ. V lost 5 bases to trimming and J lost 4 bases, with 15 bases between them. The CDR3 runs to 15 residues. This CDR3 reads CASSPPAGGYNEQFF. CDR3 DNA sequence: TGTGCCAGCAGCCCACCAGCGGGTGGGTACAATGAGCAGTTCTTC.

This clonotype was found once. Germline is not matched at one junction end, which may reflect a read error. This rearrangement joins TRBV6-5 to TRBJ2-7; 7 bases are shared with TRBD1. Germline loops: CDR1 MNHEY, CDR2 SVGAGI. The CDR3 has 13 amino acids. This CDR3 is CASSGQVSYEQNF. The CDR3 DNA is TGTGCCAGCAGCGGACAGGTATCCTACGAGCAGAACTTC.

Regarding this clonotype: One end of the junction does not line up with germline, which may come from a read error. The chain couples TRBV7-7 to TRBJ2-3, with no clear D. CDR3 length: 14 residues. The V gene's germline CDR1 is SSHAT and CDR2 FNYEAQ (reference sequence). The CDR3, as DNA: TGTGCTAGCAGCCCTAACCCACCACCTCATACGCAGTATTTT. Translation gives CASSPNPPPHTQYF.

The chain carries TRBV7-2 and TRBJ2-1; 10 bases match TRBD2. V shed 1 base and J 3 bases; nucleotides not matched to a gene: 3. Germline V CDR1 and CDR2: SGHTA, FQGNSA. CDR3 length: 16 amino acids. The CDR3 protein is CASSLETSGVYNEQFF. CDR3 nucleotides: TGTGCCAGCAGCTTAGAAACTAGCGGGGTCTACAATGAGCAGTTCTTC.

The chain employs TRBV10-3 and TRBJ2-1; TRBD2 matches 12 bases. The CDR3 loop spans 14 amino acids. With 6 bases clipped from V and 7 bases from J, the junction kept 4 bases outside the gene matches. Germline values: CDR1 ENHRY, CDR2 SYGVKD. The CDR3 protein is CAIRRTSGANEQFF. The DNA of the CDR3 is TGTGCCATCAGGAGGACTAGCGGGGCTAATGAGCAGTTCTTC.

This chain links TRBV2 with TRBJ2-5; D might be TRBD1 or TRBD2, each matching 6 bases. V was clipped by 4 bases and J by 6 bases, with 21 bases between them. From germline, CDR1 is SNHLY and CDR2 FYNNEI. This CDR3 is 16 amino acids long. The CDR3 sequence: CASSAQGSRGGQTQYF. The CDR3 nucleotides read TGTGCCAGCAGTGCACAGGGTTCCCGGGGAGGTCAGACCCAGTACTTC.

The J gene is TRBJ1-2, the V gene TRBV6-5; D call uncertain. The CDR3 consists of 15 residues. Germline CDR1 reads MNHEY; CDR2 reads SVGAGI. Trimming stripped 6 bases from V and 0 bases from J, with 14 bases between. CDR3 in amino acids: CASRGRILANYGYTF. The CDR3 nucleotides read TGTGCCAGCAGGGGGAGGATTCTAGCTAACTATGGCTACACCTTC.

This chain connects TRBV12-3 or TRBV12-4 to TRBJ2-7, with 8 bases fitting TRBD1. CDR3 size: 16 residues. V trimming: 4 bases; J trimming: 0 bases; junction bases outside the gene matches: 8. The CDR3 DNA sequence: TGTGCCAGCAGTTCGAACAGGGGGTTGAGCTCCTACGAGCAGTACTTC. It specifies CASSSNRGLSSYEQYF.

V is TRBV7-9 and J is TRBJ2-5, with unresolved D. The V end lost 1 base, the J end lost 11 bases, and 20 bases lay between the germline ends. CDR1 and CDR2 (germline): SEHNR, FQNEAQ (reference sequence). This CDR3 region has 15 residues. The CDR3 DNA follows: TGTGCCAGCAGCTTAGACCCACACACATCCTACCAGCAGTACTTC. Residues: CASSLDPHTSYQQYF.

The genes are TRBV10-1 and TRBJ1-5, with 9 bases lining up with TRBD1. From germline, CDR1 is WNHNN and CDR2 SYGVQD (reference sequence). Losses at the gene ends were 6 bases for V and 5 bases for J; bases not matched to a gene: 8. The CDR3 has 15 residues. The CDR3 sequence is CASRNPRTGDQPQHF. In nucleotides, the CDR3 is TGCGCCAGCAGGAATCCCCGGACAGGGGATCAGCCCCAGCATTTT.

The chain couples TRBV20-1 to TRBJ2-5, with 8 nucleotides matching TRBD2. Trimming took 7 bases from V and 3 from J; bases not matched to a gene: 10. Germline-derived CDR1 and CDR2 are DFQATT and SNEGSKA (reference sequence). The CDR3 has 14 residues. CDR3 sequence reads: CSVPPSGREETQYF. Here the CDR3 DNA reads TGCAGTGTCCCCCCTAGCGGGCGCGAAGAGACCCAGTACTTC.

The V call is TRBV6-5, the J call TRBJ2-1, with 7 bases lining up with TRBD1. V lost 7 bases, J lost 4 bases, and 13 bases stayed unmatched. This CDR3 has 16 residues. Germline V lookup: CDR1 MNHEY, CDR2 SVGAGI. DNA of the CDR3: TGTGCCAGCACCGCTCTGCGAGGGGGCCCTTACAATGAGCAGTTCTTC. It is translated as CASTALRGGPYNEQFF.

Only a few counts were recorded for this clonotype. V and J are TRBV12-3 or TRBV12-4 and TRBJ2-5; a weak D match, TRBD2 (6 bases). V was pared by 5 bases and J by 3 bases, with 16 bases between. The length of the CDR3 is 15 residues. CDR3 nucleotide sequence: TGTGCCAGCAGTCGGGCCAGCGGGCAGAAAGAGACCCAGTACTTC. This translates into CASSRASGQKETQYF.

This sequence joins TRBV7-6 and TRBJ2-1; TRBD2 might be the D (5 bases). The DNA end lines up better with TRBJ2-7; the J call may be wrong. The germline CDR1 and CDR2 sequences are SGHVS and FNYEAQ. There are 14 residues in the CDR3. CDR3 in DNA: TGTGCCAGCAGCAACCGGGGTCTCTCCTACGAGCAGTACTTC. Residues: CASSNRGLSYEQYF.

V usage is TRBV24-1 and J usage is TRBJ2-1; 7 bases are a match to TRBD2. V was pared by 3 bases and J by 0 bases, with 10 bases of the junction left unmatched. This CDR3 region has 18 residues. Germline CDR1 and CDR2: KGHDR and SFDVKD. In DNA, the CDR3 is TGTGCCACCAGTGATGTACAATCTAGCGGCAGCTCCTACAATGAGCAGTTCTTC. Translated, it gives CATSDVQSSGSSYNEQFF.

The rearrangement joins TRBV12-3 or TRBV12-4 to TRBJ2-3, with D uncertain. The CDR3 is 13 amino acids. The V gene lost 3 bases and the J gene lost 4 bases, with 8 bases spanning the gap. The CDR3 nucleotides read TGTGCCAGCAGTTTCCTTGCGTCAGATACGCAGTATTTT. Amino acids: CASSFLASDTQYF.

This clonotype came up a few times. V usage is TRBV29-1 and J usage is TRBJ2-5; a weak D match, TRBD2 (6 bases). The CDR3 loop spans 15 amino acids. CDR1 and CDR2 (germline): SQVTM, ANQGSEA. V was shortened by 5 bases and J by 6 bases, with 22 bases between the two germline ends. The CDR3 DNA follows: TGCAGCGTTCCATCGGGGAGACTAGACAAGAAGACCCAGTACTTC. As protein: CSVPSGRLDKKTQYF.